This entry describes one TCR beta chain. Losses at the gene ends were 6 bases for V and 2 bases for J; bases not matched to a gene: 14. CDR1 DFQATT and CDR2 SNEGSKA come from the germline V gene (reference sequence). The CDR3 loop spans 16 amino acids. This sample stems from a study of Graves' ophthalmopathy and Graves' hyperthyroidism. From RNA, the CDR3 regions of TCR beta chains were amplified and sequenced. The library came from an HTBI-primed first-round RT-PCR and a second-round multiplex PCR. TCRdb processed the multiplex PCR reads anew with MiXCR; each CDR3 protein has one entry. The sample includes roughly 610,000 distinct CDR3 sequences, roughly 20% seen only once; the top ten take around 7%.

The sequenced sample consisted of peripheral blood. This receptor was obtained from a woman aged 18-30 years with stable Graves' hyperthyroidism. Some clones in this sample may be carry-over from other donors' samples. V and J are TRBV20-1 and TRBJ1-1, with TRBD1 identical over 8 bases. DNA of the CDR3: TGCAGTGCGATTAATGACAGGGGACCCTTCAACACTGAAGCTTTCTTT. It yields the protein CSAINDRGPFNTEAFF.